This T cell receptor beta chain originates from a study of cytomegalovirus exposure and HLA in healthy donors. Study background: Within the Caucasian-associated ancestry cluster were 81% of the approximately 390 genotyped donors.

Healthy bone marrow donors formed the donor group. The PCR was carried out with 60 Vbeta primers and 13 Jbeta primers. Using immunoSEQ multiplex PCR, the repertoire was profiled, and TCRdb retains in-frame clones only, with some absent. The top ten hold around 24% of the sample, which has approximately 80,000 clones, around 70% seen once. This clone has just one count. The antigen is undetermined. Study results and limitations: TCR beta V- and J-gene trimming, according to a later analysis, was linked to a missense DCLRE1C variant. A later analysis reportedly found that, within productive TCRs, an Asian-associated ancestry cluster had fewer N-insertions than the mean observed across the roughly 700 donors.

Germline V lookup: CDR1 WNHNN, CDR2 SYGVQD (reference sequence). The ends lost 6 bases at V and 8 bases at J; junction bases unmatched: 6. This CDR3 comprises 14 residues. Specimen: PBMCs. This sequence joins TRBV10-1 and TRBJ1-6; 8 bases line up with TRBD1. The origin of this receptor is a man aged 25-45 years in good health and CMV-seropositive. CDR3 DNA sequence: TGCGCCAGCAGCCGGGACAGGAGGGATTCACCCCTCCACTTT. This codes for CASSRDRRDSPLHF.